This T cell receptor (beta chain) was identified during a study of cytomegalovirus exposure and HLA in healthy donors. PCR involved 60 Vbeta and 13 Jbeta primers. The assay was immunoSEQ multiplex PCR, and TCRdb's table has in-frame clones only and misses some. The sample contains roughly 160,000 clones, approximately 72% of which appear only once. This clone was seen a few times. Its antigen is unknown. Between the trimmed V and J ends, which lost 2 bases and 4 bases, there was a span of 9 bases. This CDR3 spans 13 amino acids. Germline CDR1 reads GTSNPN; CDR2 reads SVGIG (reference sequence). The study, taken as a whole, reports: Some V segments, TRBV6-2 and TRBV6-3 among them, were indistinguishable and were therefore excluded. Within a later analysis, the majority of CMV-associated TCR beta chains appeared HLA-restricted. Association of about 17,000 TCR beta sequences with HLA alleles was found at 0.05 false discovery rate in a later analysis.

The sequence came from a female donor in good health and CMV-seronegative. The material sequenced was PBMCs. The chain is built from TRBV30 and TRBJ1-3; D uncertain. The CDR3 bases are TGTGCCTGGAGTATCACACCGGGAAACACCATATATTTT. This gives the protein CAWSITPGNTIYF.